This T cell receptor (beta chain) is from a study of regulatory T cells in long-lasting Graves disease. General study results and limits: Patients with persistent disease shared under 3,500 public clonotypes, outpacing the approximately 970 shared by new patients. It was in persistent disease that TRBV28, TRBJ1-2 and TRBJ2-5 were favored.

Construction of TCR beta libraries relied on iRepertoire HTBI primers and on Arm-PCR targeting CDR3 regions. TCRdb itself ran the multiplex PCR reads through MiXCR, one entry per CDR3 protein. The sample has some 330,000 distinct CDR3 sequences, roughly 20% seen once. Specified time point: persistent/refractory GD, antithyroid drugs over 5 years with positive TRAb. From RNA extracted from PBMCs, the TCR library was made. By American Thyroid Association guidelines, Graves' disease was diagnosed in the cohort. This CDR3 comprises 13 residues. The germline V gene has CDR1 MDHEN and CDR2 SYDVKM. Trimming cost V 6 bases and J 3 bases, with 11 bases left between them. This clonotype appeared many times. Its antigen is not known.

The rearrangement links TRBV28 to TRBJ2-5; D perhaps matches TRBD1 (5 bases). This TCR was recovered from a woman in her 40s with Graves disease. The sequencing used peripheral blood mononuclear cells (PBMCs), collected when the disease was refractory, from a patient treated with antithyroid drugs. CDR3 sequence reads: CASRTQGEETQYF. The CDR3, as DNA: TGTGCCAGCAGAACCCAAGGGGAAGAGACCCAGTACTTC. Complete variable domain (other parts from reference TRBV28 and TRBJ2-5): DVKVTQSSRYLVKRTGEKVFLECVQDMDHENMFWYRQDPGLGLRLIYFSYDVKMKEKGDIPEGYSVSREKKERFSLILESASTNQTSMYLCASRTQGEETQYFGPGTRLLVL.